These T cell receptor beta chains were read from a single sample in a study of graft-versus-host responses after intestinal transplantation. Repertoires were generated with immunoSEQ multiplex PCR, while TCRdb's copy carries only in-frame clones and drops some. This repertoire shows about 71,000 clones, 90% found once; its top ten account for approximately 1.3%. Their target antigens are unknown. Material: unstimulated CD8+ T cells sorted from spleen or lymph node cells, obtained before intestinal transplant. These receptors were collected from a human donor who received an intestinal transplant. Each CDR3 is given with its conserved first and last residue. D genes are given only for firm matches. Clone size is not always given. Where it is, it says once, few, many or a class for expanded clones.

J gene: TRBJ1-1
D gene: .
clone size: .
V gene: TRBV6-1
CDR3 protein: CASSEWGGHTEAFF
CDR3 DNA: TGTGCCAGCAGTGAATGGGGGGGCCACACTGAAGCTTTCTTT

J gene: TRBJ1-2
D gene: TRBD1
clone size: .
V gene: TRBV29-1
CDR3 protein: CSVASPGQTIYGYTF
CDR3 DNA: TGCAGCGTTGCATCCCCGGGACAGACCATCTATGGCTACACCTTC

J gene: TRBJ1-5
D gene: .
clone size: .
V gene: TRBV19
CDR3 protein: CASSIGGQPQHF
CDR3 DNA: TGTGCCAGTAGTATAGGGGGCCAGCCCCAGCATTTT

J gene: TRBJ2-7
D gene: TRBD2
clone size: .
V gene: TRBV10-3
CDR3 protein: CAISESWTSGSYEQYF
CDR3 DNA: TGTGCCATCAGTGAGTCATGGACTAGCGGATCCTACGAGCAGTACTTC

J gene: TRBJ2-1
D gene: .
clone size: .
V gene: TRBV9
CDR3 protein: CASSAGGPHNEQFF
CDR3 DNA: TGTGCCAGCAGCGCCGGAGGTCCCCACAATGAGCAGTTCTTC

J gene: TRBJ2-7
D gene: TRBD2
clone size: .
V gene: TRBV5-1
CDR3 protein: CASSLAAGGDEQYF
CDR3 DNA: TGCGCCAGCAGCTTGGCGGCGGGGGGTGATGAGCAGTACTTC

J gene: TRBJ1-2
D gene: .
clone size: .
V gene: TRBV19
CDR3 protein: CASTGSWQPTNYGYTF
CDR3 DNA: TGTGCCAGTACGGGATCGTGGCAGCCCACTAACTATGGCTACACCTTC

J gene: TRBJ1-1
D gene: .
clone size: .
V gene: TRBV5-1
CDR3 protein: CASSLTGEAFF
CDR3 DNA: TGCGCCAGCAGCCTGACAGGAGAAGCTTTCTTT

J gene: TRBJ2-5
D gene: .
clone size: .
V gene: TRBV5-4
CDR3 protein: CASSLEASAQETQYF
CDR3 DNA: TGTGCCAGCAGCTTGGAGGCTAGCGCCCAAGAGACCCAGTACTTC

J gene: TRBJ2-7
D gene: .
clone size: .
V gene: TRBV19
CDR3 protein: CASSIGGREQYF
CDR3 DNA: TGTGCCAGTAGTATCGGAGGGAGGGAGCAGTACTTC

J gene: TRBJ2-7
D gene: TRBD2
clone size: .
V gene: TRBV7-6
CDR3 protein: CASSSLAGGYEQYF
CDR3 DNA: TGTGCCAGCAGCTCCCTAGCGGGGGGTTACGAGCAGTACTTC

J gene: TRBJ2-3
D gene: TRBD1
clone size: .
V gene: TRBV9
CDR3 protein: CASSTTGGHDTQYF
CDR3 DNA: TGTGCCAGCAGCACGACAGGGGGACACGATACGCAGTATTTT

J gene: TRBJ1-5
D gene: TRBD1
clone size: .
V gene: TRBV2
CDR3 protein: CASSDNPTGDLGQPQHF
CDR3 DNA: TGTGCCAGCAGCGACAATCCAACAGGGGATCTCGGTCAGCCCCAGCATTTT

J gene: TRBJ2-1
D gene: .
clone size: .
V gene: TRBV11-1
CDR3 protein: CASSLFSRTPVGEQFF
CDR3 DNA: TGTGCCAGCAGCTTATTCTCCCGGACTCCTGTCGGGGAGCAGTTCTTC

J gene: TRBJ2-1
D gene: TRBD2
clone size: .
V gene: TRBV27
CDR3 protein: CASSSPAGGSYNEQFF
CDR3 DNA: TGTGCCAGCAGCTCTCCGGCGGGGGGATCCTACAATGAGCAGTTCTTC

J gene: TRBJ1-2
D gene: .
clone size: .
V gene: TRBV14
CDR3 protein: CASSLASPYGYTF
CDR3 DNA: TGTGCCAGCAGCCTCGCGTCCCCTTATGGCTACACCTTC

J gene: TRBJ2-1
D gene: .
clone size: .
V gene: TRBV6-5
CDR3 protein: CASSYGVGGNEQFF
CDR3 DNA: TGTGCCAGCAGTTATGGGGTTGGAGGCAATGAGCAGTTCTTC

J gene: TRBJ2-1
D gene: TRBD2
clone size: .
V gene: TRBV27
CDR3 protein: CASSLTRLAVSNEQFF
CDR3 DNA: TGTGCCAGCAGTTTGACCCGACTAGCGGTTTCGAATGAGCAGTTCTTC

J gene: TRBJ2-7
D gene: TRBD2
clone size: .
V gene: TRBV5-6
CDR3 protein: CASGNGGGSYEQYF
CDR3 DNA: TGTGCCAGCGGCAACGGGGGGGGCTCCTACGAGCAGTACTTC

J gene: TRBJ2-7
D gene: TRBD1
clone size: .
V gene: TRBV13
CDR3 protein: CASSPGTDYEQYF
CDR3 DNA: TGTGCCAGCAGCCCCGGGACAGACTACGAGCAGTACTTC

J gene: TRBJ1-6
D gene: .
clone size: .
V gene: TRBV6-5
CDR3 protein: CASSYGQGYSPLHF
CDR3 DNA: TGTGCCAGCAGTTACGGGCAGGGGTATTCACCCCTCCACTTT

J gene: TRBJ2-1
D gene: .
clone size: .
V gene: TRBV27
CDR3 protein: CASSRGAGYNEQFF
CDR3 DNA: TGTGCCAGCAGCAGGGGGGCAGGGTACAATGAGCAGTTCTTC

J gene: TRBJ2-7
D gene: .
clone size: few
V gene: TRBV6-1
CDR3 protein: CASSEWGHVVYEQYF
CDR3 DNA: TGTGCCAGCAGTGAGTGGGGGCATGTCGTGTACGAGCAGTACTTC

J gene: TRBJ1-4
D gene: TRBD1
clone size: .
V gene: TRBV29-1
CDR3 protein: CSVEQARGSEKLFF
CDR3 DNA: TGCAGCGTTGAGCAGGCCAGGGGGTCTGAAAAACTGTTTTTT

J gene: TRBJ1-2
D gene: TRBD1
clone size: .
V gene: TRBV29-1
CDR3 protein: CSASPGTGYGYTF
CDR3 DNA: TGCAGCGCCAGTCCAGGGACAGGCTATGGCTACACCTTC

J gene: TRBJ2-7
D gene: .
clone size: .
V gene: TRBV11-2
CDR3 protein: CASSPRGGSGAQYF
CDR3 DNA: TGTGCCAGCAGCCCGCGGGGAGGCTCAGGAGCGCAGTACTTC

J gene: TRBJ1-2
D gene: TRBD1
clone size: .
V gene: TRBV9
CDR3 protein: CASSAHTGGNYGYTF
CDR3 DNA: TGTGCCAGCAGCGCCCATACAGGGGGTAACTATGGCTACACCTTC

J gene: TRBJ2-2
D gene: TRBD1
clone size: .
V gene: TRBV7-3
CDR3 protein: CASSSDRVGTGELFF
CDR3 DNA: TGTGCCAGCAGCTCCGACAGGGTGGGCACCGGGGAGCTGTTTTTT

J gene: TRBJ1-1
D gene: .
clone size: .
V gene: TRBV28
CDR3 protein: CASSGTEAFF
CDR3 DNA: TGTGCCAGCAGCGGGACTGAAGCTTTCTTT